This TCR beta chain appears in the sequencing data of a study of regulatory T cells in long-lasting Graves disease. Findings of the study overall: Possibly, accuracy suffered from the small sample size. Favored usage of TRBV28, TRBJ1-2 and TRBJ2-5 was recorded in persistent disease. Only peripheral blood was studied, not thyroid tissue.

As to time point: persistent/refractory GD, antithyroid drugs over 5 years with positive TRAb. PBMC RNA served as the TCR library source. The source of the patients was an endocrinology department in Xi'an, China. Arm-PCR of CDR3 regions and iRepertoire HTBI primers were used to build TCR beta libraries. TCRdb re-called the multiplex PCR reads with MiXCR, one entry per CDR3 protein. Of 650,000 to 850,000 distinct CDR3 sequences in the sample, approximately 29% were seen once. This clonotype was counted only a few times. The antigen is undetermined. Trimming pared 6 bases from V and 3 bases from J, leaving 8 bases between. Germline V gene lookup returns CDR1 MGHDK and CDR2 SYGVNS. The CDR3 is made up of 13 amino acids.

The specimen was peripheral blood mononuclear cells (PBMCs), collected when the disease was refractory, from a patient treated with antithyroid drugs. V gene TRBV25-1 combines with J gene TRBJ2-2; perhaps TRBD2 as D (6 bases). This TCR derives from a female donor with Graves disease. The CDR3 is CASRGDYTGELFF. CDR3 DNA sequence: TGTGCCAGCAGGGGGGACTACACCGGGGAGCTGTTTTTT.